This record covers a single T cell receptor beta chain. Unmatched junction bases numbered 2, after V lost 5 bases and J lost 2 bases. The CDR3 runs to 15 residues. Germline assignment: CDR1 SGHTA and CDR2 FQGTGA. This entry belongs to a study of shared clonotypes between healthy human individuals. TCRdb keeps only in-frame clones here, not all; method: immunoSEQ multiplex PCR. The repertoire holds around 990,000 clones, with approximately 80% as singletons. The receptor's source is a man younger than 30 in good health. Some clones in this sample may be carry-over from other donors' samples. The sequenced sample consisted of memory CD4+ T cells from PBMCs. Subset here: CD45RA-negative fraction. J is TRBJ2-1 and V is TRBV7-3; TRBD2 aligns across 11 bases. The CDR3 region is CASSPTSGTYNEQFF. For the CDR3, the DNA is TGTGCCAGCAGCCCGACTAGCGGGACCTACAATGAGCAGTTCTTC.